A single sample is the source of the 7 T cell receptor beta chains below, sequenced in a study of cytomegalovirus exposure and HLA in healthy donors. PCR employed 60 Vbeta and 13 Jbeta primers. Data came from immunoSEQ multiplex PCR; TCRdb stores just in-frame clones and leaves some out. Of 180,000 or so clones listed, 75% to 80% were seen once; the top ten hold over 13%. Sequencing was carried out using PBMCs. The receptors were gathered from a man aged 45-65 years in good health and CMV-seropositive.

The J gene is TRBJ2-1, the V gene TRBV5-1; 9 nucleotides align to TRBD1. V gave up 6 bases and J gave up 4 bases; unmatched junction bases: 8. This CDR3 is 15 amino acids long. The V gene's germline CDR1 is SGHRS and CDR2 YFSETQ. CDR3 DNA sequence: TGCGCCAGCACCGCCCGGGACAGGGATTACAATGAGCAGTTCTTC. Its protein product is CASTARDRDYNEQFF.

The chain couples TRBV28 to TRBJ1-5; no clear D gene. The CDR3 loop spans 13 amino acids. V was trimmed by 7 bases and J by 6 bases, leaving 13 bases between them. Germline CDR1 reads MDHEN; CDR2 reads SYDVKM. The DNA of the CDR3 is TGTGCCAGCACTCTTTCATCGGTTCAGCCCCAGCATTTT. It translates to CASTLSSVQPQHF.

This clone was observed a few times. The rearrangement links TRBV28 to TRBJ2-5; 14 positions agree with TRBD2. Germline V gene data show CDR1 as MDHEN and CDR2 as SYDVKM. There are 16 residues in the CDR3. The J segment lost 13 bases and the V segment lost 5 bases, leaving 15 bases of the junction unmatched. CDR3 sequence: CASSLRTSGGSSKRYF. The CDR3 region has the DNA TGTGCCAGCAGTCTCCGGACTAGCGGGGGGTCCAGTAAGAGGTACTTC.

The CDR3, as DNA: TGTGCCAGCAGCTCACGGACAACCACAGATACGCAGTATTTT. Protein: CASSSRTTTDTQYF. The rearrangement joins TRBV7-6 to TRBJ2-3; possibly TRBD1 for D (5 bases). This CDR3 is 14 amino acids long. Germline-derived CDR1 and CDR2 are SGHVS and FNYEAQ. The V gene lost 4 bases and the J gene lost 2 bases, with 10 bases spanning the gap.

This clone has just a few counts. CDR3 protein: CASSSTGDYTEAFF. The DNA for the CDR3 is TGCGCCAGCAGCTCCACAGGGGATTACACTGAAGCTTTCTTT. The rearrangement joins TRBV5-1 to TRBJ1-1; 7 bases map to TRBD1. CDR1 and CDR2 from the germline V gene are SGHRS and YFSETQ. J lost 3 bases, V lost 3 bases, and 5 bases had no gene match. The CDR3 runs 14 residues.

V and J are TRBV6-1 and TRBJ1-1; the D is unclear. The CDR3 consists of 14 residues. The germline CDR1 and CDR2 sequences are MNHNS and SASEGT. The V end was cut by 6 bases, the J end by 0 bases, with 11 bases between. The CDR3 bases are TGTGCCAGCAGGGGAGGCAGAATGAACACTGAAGCTTTCTTT. This translates into CASRGGRMNTEAFF.

The chain joins TRBV7-6 to TRBJ2-2, with TRBD2 as a possible D gene (7 bases). CDR1 is SGHVS and CDR2 is FNYEAQ in the germline V gene. This CDR3 comprises 16 residues. V gave up 1 base and J gave up 7 bases, with 16 bases separating them. CDR3 sequence: CASSLGPGDYDGELFF. The CDR3 DNA reads as TGTGCCAGCAGCTTAGGACCAGGGGACTATGACGGGGAGCTGTTTTTT.